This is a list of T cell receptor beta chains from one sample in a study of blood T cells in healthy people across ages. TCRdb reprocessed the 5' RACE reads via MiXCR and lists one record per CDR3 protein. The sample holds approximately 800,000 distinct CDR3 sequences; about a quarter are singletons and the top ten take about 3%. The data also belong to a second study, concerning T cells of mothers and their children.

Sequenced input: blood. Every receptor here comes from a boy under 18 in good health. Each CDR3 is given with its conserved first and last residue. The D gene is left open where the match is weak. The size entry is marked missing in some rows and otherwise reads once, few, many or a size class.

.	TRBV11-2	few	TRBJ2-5	TGTGCCAGCAGCTTAATAGTCCCCCCACAAGAGACCCAGTACTTC	CASSLIVPPQETQYF
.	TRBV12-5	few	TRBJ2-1	TGTGCTAGTGGTTCCCCCACCTACAATGAGCAGTTCTTC	CASGSPTYNEQFF
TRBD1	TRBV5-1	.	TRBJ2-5	TGCGCCAGCAGCTTAGGGGACAGGGGGCCCCAAGAGACCCAGTACTTC	CASSLGDRGPQETQYF
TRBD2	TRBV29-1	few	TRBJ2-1	TGCAGCGTTGAAGGCGGGGGGGCCTTCAATGAGCAGTTCTTC	CSVEGGGAFNEQFF
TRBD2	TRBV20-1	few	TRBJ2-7	TGCAGTGCGGATCGGACTAGCGTTAGGAACGAGCAGTACTTC	CSADRTSVRNEQYF
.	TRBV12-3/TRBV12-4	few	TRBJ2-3	TGTGCCAGCAGTTTAGGGAGGGCCCGGGAAAGGTTT	CASSLGRARERF
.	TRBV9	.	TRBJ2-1	TGTGCCAGCAGCGTAGACGGCACAGGGCGGGGAAATGAGCAGTTCTTC	CASSVDGTGRGNEQFF
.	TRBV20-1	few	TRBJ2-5	TGCAGTGCTAGTACAACTGGCCTAGGGTACCAGTACTTC	CSASTTGLGYQYF
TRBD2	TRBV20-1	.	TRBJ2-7	TGCAGTGCTAGAGACCGGGGGGTATTCTACGAGCAGTACTTC	CSARDRGVFYEQYF
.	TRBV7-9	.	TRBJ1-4	TGTGCCAGCAGCTTGCAGGATGAAAAACTGTTTTTT	CASSLQDEKLFF
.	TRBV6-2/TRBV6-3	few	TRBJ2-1	TGTGCCAGCAGTTACAGGGCGGGCTGGTCGATCTTC	CASSYRAGWSIF
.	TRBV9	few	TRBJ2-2	TGTGCCAGCAGCGCCACCGAGTTGGGCACCGGGGAGCTGTTTTTT	CASSATELGTGELFF
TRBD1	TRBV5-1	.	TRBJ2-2	TGCGCCAGCAGCAGGTCCGGGACAGGGAACACCGGGGAGCTGTTTTTT	CASSRSGTGNTGELFF
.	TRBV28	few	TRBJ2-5	TGTGCCAGCAGTTTTCAAAGCGGCGAGTACCAAGAGACCCAGTACTTC	CASSFQSGEYQETQYF
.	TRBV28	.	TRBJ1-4	TGTGCCAGTACTTTATCGGGCGTTCAGGAAAAACTGTTTTTT	CASTLSGVQEKLFF
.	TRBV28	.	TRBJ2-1	TGTGCCAGCAGTAACGGGATCAATGAGCAGTTCTTC	CASSNGINEQFF
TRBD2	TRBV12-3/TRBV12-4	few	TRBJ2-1	TGTGCCAGCAGTTTGATTGGACTAGCGGCCAATGAGCAGTTCTTC	CASSLIGLAANEQFF
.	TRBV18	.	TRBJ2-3	TGTGCCAGCTCACCGGGGCAGTTCGACACAGATACGCAGTATTTT	CASSPGQFDTDTQYF
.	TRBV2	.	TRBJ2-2	TGTGCCAGCAGGCGGGACAGCGCGAACACCGGGGAGCTGTTTTTT	CASRRDSANTGELFF
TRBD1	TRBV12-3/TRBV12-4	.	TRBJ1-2	TGTGCCAGCAGCTTAGGGACAGGGGCCTATGGCTACACCTTC	CASSLGTGAYGYTF
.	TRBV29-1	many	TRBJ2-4	TGCAGCGTTGATACCGGGGGGCCCAAAAACATTCAGTACTTC	CSVDTGGPKNIQYF
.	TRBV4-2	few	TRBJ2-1	TGTGCCAGCAGCCGGCGGGGCCCTGGCAATGAGCAGTTCTTC	CASSRRGPGNEQFF
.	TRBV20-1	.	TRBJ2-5	TGCAGTGCCTCCCCGACAGGAAAAGAGACCCAGTACTTC	CSASPTGKETQYF
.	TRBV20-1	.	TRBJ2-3	TGCAGTGCTAGAGAGGAGGAGGGGGCTGGAGATACGCAGTATTTT	CSAREEEGAGDTQYF
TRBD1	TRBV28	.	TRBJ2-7	TGTGCCAGCAACCGGGACAGTAGCTCCTACGAGCAGTACTTC	CASNRDSSSYEQYF
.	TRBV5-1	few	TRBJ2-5	TGCGCCAGCAGCTTGGCAGCGGGCTCCCAAGAGACCCAGTACTTC	CASSLAAGSQETQYF
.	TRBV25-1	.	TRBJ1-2	TGTGCCAGCAGTGAACTAGGGGTTGATGGCTACACCTTC	CASSELGVDGYTF
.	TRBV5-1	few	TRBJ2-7	TGCGCCAGCAGCTTCTCATCAGGGACAAGGAGCTCCTACGAGCAGTACTTC	CASSFSSGTRSSYEQYF
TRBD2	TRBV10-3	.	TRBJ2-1	TGTGCCATCAGTGAGCCGGGACTAGCGTTCAATGAGCAGTTCTTC	CAISEPGLAFNEQFF
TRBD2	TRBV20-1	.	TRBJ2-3	TGCAGTGCAAGGACGGGAGGAGCAGATACGCAGTATTTT	CSARTGGADTQYF
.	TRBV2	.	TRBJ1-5	TGTGCCAGCACCTACCGAAGGAGGTATAGCAATCAGCCCCAGCATTTT	CASTYRRRYSNQPQHF
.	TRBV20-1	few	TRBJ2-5	TGCAGTGCTAGAGTACCCAGGGAGGGGGGAGAGACCCAGTACTTC	CSARVPREGGETQYF
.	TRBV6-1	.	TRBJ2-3	TGTGCCAGCAGGTTAAACGGAGGGGGCGGCACAGATACGCAGTATTTT	CASRLNGGGGTDTQYF
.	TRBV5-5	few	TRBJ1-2	TGTGCCAGCAGCCCCGCCGGGACATCGAACTATGGCTACACCTTC	CASSPAGTSNYGYTF
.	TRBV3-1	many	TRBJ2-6	TGTGCCAGCAGCCAAGGAGGGACGGGGGCCAACGTCCTGACTTTC	CASSQGGTGANVLTF
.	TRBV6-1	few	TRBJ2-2	TGTGCCAGCAGCGCTGCGAACACCGGGGAGCTGTTTTTT	CASSAANTGELFF
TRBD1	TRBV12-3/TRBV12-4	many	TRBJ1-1	TGTGCCAGCAGTTTCAGTCCGAAGACAGGGCGGACTGAAGCTTTCTTT	CASSFSPKTGRTEAFF
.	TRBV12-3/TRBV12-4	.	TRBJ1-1	TGTGCCAGCAGCTCACCCGCCCAGACAGGTCACACTGAAGCTTTCTTT	CASSSPAQTGHTEAFF
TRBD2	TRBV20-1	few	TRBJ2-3	TGCAGTGCTAAGACGGGGGGGAGCACAGATACGCAGTATTTT	CSAKTGGSTDTQYF
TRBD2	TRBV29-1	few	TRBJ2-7	TGCAGCGCAAGCGGGGGGTTCTACGAGCAGTACTTC	CSASGGFYEQYF
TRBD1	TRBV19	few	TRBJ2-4	TGTGCCAGTAGTATTGAGGGACAGGGGCTACATATAGCCAAAAACATTCAGTACTTC	CASSIEGQGLHIAKNIQYF
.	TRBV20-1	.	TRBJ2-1	TGCAGTGCTAGAGATAGTCCGGGCGGCACACCCTACAATGAGCAGTTCTTC	CSARDSPGGTPYNEQFF
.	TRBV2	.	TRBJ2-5	TGTGCCAGCAGTGAAGATGAGGGGCGCAGGGAGACCCAGTACTTC	CASSEDEGRRETQYF
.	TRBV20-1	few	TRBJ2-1	TGCAGTGCCCCCTTGGGGGGGCCTTACAATGAGCAGTTCTTC	CSAPLGGPYNEQFF
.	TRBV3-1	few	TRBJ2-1	TGTGCCAGCAGCCAAGAGGGACGTGGAGTTATGCCCAATGAGCAGTTCTTC	CASSQEGRGVMPNEQFF
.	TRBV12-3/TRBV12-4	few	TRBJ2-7	TGTGCCAGCAGTTTGGACGGGGCCGACTACGAGCAGTACTTC	CASSLDGADYEQYF
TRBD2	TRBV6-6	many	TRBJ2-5	TGTGCCAGCAGTCAATACCGAAGCGGGGGGGCCTCAGAGACCCAGTACTTC	CASSQYRSGGASETQYF
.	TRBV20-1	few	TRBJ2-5	TGCAGTGCTAGAGATCCTGTCAGGCAAGAGACCCAGTACTTC	CSARDPVRQETQYF
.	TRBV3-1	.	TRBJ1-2	TGTGCCAGCAGCCAAGAGCTTAACTATGGCTACACCTTC	CASSQELNYGYTF
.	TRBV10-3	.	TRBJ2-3	TGTGCCGCCTCCAGGACTAGCACAGATACGCAGTATTTT	CAASRTSTDTQYF
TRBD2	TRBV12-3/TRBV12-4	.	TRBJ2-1	TGTGCCAGCAGCTATGATCCGGGACTAGCAAATGAGCAGTTCTTC	CASSYDPGLANEQFF
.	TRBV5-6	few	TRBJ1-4	TGTGCCAGCGAGGGGTCTAATGAAAAACTGTTTTTT	CASEGSNEKLFF
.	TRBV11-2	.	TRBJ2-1	TGTGCCAGCAGCTTAGAGCGGCCTACCGTTGAGCAGTTCTTC	CASSLERPTVEQFF
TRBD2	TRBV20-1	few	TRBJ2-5	TGCAGTGCTAGAGGACTAGCGGGGCGGTACCAAGAGACCCAGTACTTC	CSARGLAGRYQETQYF
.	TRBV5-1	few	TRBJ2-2	TGCGCCAGCAGCTACCGGGGCTCAAACACCGGGGAGCTGTTTTTT	CASSYRGSNTGELFF
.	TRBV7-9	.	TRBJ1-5	TGTGCCAGCCCCCATGTTGTGAGGAATCAGCCCCAGCATTTT	CASPHVVRNQPQHF
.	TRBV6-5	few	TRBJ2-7	TGTGCCAGCATCGGCGGCTCCTACGAGCAGTACTTC	CASIGGSYEQYF
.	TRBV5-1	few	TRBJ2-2	TGCGCCAGCAGCTTGGAGGGACAAAACACCGGGGAGCTGTTTTTT	CASSLEGQNTGELFF
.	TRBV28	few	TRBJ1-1	TGTGCCGCCACAGGAGCCCTTAACACTGAAGCTTTCTTT	CAATGALNTEAFF